This TCR beta chain was sequenced in a study of a mutant IDH1 vaccine in newly diagnosed glioma. Across the whole study: Eight vaccinations were given in weeks 1, 3, 5, 7, 11, 15, 19 and 23. Earlier treatment was radiotherapy, temozolomide, or both, with most getting both.

A word on this clone: Its target is unknown.

Time point of the sample: week 23, last vaccination. Doses of 300 ug of mutant IDH1 20-mer peptide were given with topical imiquimod. New WHO grade 3 or 4 astrocytomas that were IDH1-mutant and ATRX-lost had been found in donors. The trim removed 4 bases at V and 2 bases at J, leaving 12 bases unmatched. Germline V gene lookup returns CDR1 SEHNR and CDR2 FQNEAQ (reference sequence). CDR3 length: 17 amino acids. Profiled with immunoSEQ multiplex PCR; TCRdb holds only in-frame clones, not every one. Of tens of thousands of clones in the sample, approximately 84% were seen once. The source is a man aged 18 to 29 with glioma. The chain couples TRBV7-9 to TRBJ2-3, with TRBD2 identical over 7 bases. Sequencing used PBMCs, obtained from a glioma patient whose treatment included an IDH1 peptide vaccine. The CDR3 reads CASSSPRLAGITDTQYF. Written as DNA, the CDR3 is TGTGCCAGCAGCTCCCCAAGACTAGCTGGGATCACAGATACGCAGTATTTT.